Given below is one T cell receptor (beta chain) in context. The sample belongs to a study of blood T cell repertoires in COVID-19. Study-wide background: Specimens from acute and convalescent COVID-19 originated in the United States, Italy and Spain. T cells, B-cell-depleted T cells, or PBMCs supplied cDNA or gDNA.

Methods used by the authors: The authors estimated nucleated cell counts from reference gene primer amplification. Repertoires were generated with immunoSEQ multiplex PCR, while TCRdb's copy carries only in-frame clones and drops some. The V and J calls and clone size are taken from that table; D and trimming were inferred from the DNA. The sample lists 87,000 or so clones, around 87% occurring once. CDR1 and CDR2 (germline): SGHAT, FQNNGV. CDR3 size: 14 residues. Trimming removed 2 bases from V and 9 bases from J; junction bases left unmatched: 5. The chain joins TRBV11-2 to TRBJ2-1; 9 nucleotides align to TRBD2. This clonotype originated in a man between 35 and 55 years old with acute or convalescent COVID-19. The sample comprised peripheral blood. The chain's CDR3 is CASSLTVAGVEQFF. Here the CDR3 DNA reads TGTGCCAGCAGCTTAACGGTAGCGGGGGTTGAGCAGTTCTTC. Looking up the rest from reference TRBV11-2 and TRBJ2-1 gives the full variable domain: EAGVAQSPRYKIIEKRQSVAFWCNPISGHATLYWYQQILGQGPKLLIQFQNNGVVDDSQLPKDRFSAERLKGVDSTLKIQPAKLEDSAVYLCASSLTVAGVEQFFGPGTRLTVL.